This entry lists 15 T cell receptor beta chains sequenced from one sample in a study of cytomegalovirus exposure and HLA in healthy donors. It was with 60 Vbeta and 13 Jbeta primers that the PCR ran. Here immunoSEQ multiplex PCR was the method, and the copy in TCRdb shows in-frame clones only, minus some. The sample lists approximately 190,000 clones, 9.5% to 15% occurring once. Material: PBMCs. The receptors were sampled from a man aged 50-60 years in good health and CMV-seropositive.

The rearrangement uses TRBV5-5 and TRBJ2-7; 10 bases line up with TRBD1. V lost 3 bases, J lost 2 bases, and 5 bases stayed unmatched. The CDR3 length is 15 residues. Looked up from germline, CDR1 is SGHKS and CDR2 is YYEKEE (reference sequence). This CDR3 is CASSSGQGQPYEQYF. For the CDR3, the DNA is TGTGCCAGCAGCTCGGGACAGGGGCAACCCTACGAGCAGTACTTC.

The V call is TRBV30, the J call TRBJ2-3, with unresolved D. This CDR3 is 15 amino acids long. The V end lost 0 bases, the J end lost 2 bases, and 12 bases lay between the germline ends. Germline assignment: CDR1 GTSNPN and CDR2 SVGIG (reference sequence). The CDR3 region has the DNA TGTGCCTGGAGTGTAAGTTGGGCCCCCACAGATACGCAGTATTTT. It is translated as CAWSVSWAPTDTQYF.

The chain has TRBV4-1 and TRBJ2-1; weak D call: TRBD2 (7 bases). CDR3 size: 17 residues. The V gene lost 0 bases and the J gene lost 4 bases, with 16 bases spanning the gap. Germline CDR1 MGHRA, CDR2 YSYEKL. The CDR3 DNA reads TGCGCCAGCAGCCAAGATCTGGGGGGGCTCCCTTACAATGAGCAGTTCTTC. This translates into CASSQDLGGLPYNEQFF.

The rearrangement joins TRBV10-1 to TRBJ2-2; D uncertain. V shed 3 bases and J shed 3 bases, with 8 bases lying between them. The CDR3 consists of 14 residues. CDR1 is WNHNN, CDR2 SYGVQD, per germline (reference sequence). CDR3 nucleotides: TGCGCCAGCAGTGACTCGGGTTACACCGGGGAGCTGTTTTTT. Protein: CASSDSGYTGELFF.

This clone was counted a few times. The genes are TRBV5-1 and TRBJ2-7; a weak D match, TRBD1 (6 bases). This CDR3 has 12 amino acids. V dropped 5 bases and J dropped 6 bases, with 12 bases sitting between them. Germline V gives CDR1 SGHRS, CDR2 YFSETQ. CDR3: CASSLQGREQYF. DNA of the CDR3: TGCGCCAGCAGTTTACAGGGTCGCGAGCAGTACTTC.

V gene TRBV9 combines with J gene TRBJ2-2; TRBD2 is a possible D gene (5 bases). This CDR3 is built from 14 residues. CDR1 is SGDLS and CDR2 is YYNGEE in the germline V gene. V lost 4 bases and J lost 7, with 14 bases in between. The CDR3 spells CASSRRTGDGELFF. DNA of the CDR3: TGTGCCAGCAGCCGAAGGACCGGGGACGGGGAGCTGTTTTTT.

This clone turned up a few times. This CDR3 is also generated by other DNA sequences in the sample. V is TRBV15 and J is TRBJ1-1, with 8 bases matching TRBD1. The CDR3 consists of 15 residues. Germline V gives CDR1 LNHNV, CDR2 YYDKDF (reference sequence). V lost 5 bases and J lost 6; bases outside the gene matches: 11. CDR3 region: CATSGTGGGYSEAFF. Written as DNA, the CDR3 is TGTGCCACCAGCGGCACAGGGGGAGGGTATTCTGAAGCTTTCTTT.

Only a few counts were recorded for this clone. The chain is built from TRBV7-8 and TRBJ2-3; D perhaps matches TRBD1 (6 bases). V was trimmed by 4 bases and J by 2 bases, leaving 13 bases between them. Germline loops: CDR1 SGHVS, CDR2 FQNEAQ. The CDR3 runs to 15 residues. The CDR3 protein is CASSSRTEFTDTQYF. Here the CDR3 DNA reads TGTGCCAGCAGCTCCCGGACAGAATTCACAGATACGCAGTATTTT.

This clone was detected a few times. V and J are TRBV2 and TRBJ1-2; 8 bases are shared with TRBD1. This CDR3 comprises 14 residues. V was pared by 4 bases and J by 5 bases, with 6 bases of the junction left unmatched. Germline V lookup: CDR1 SNHLY, CDR2 FYNNEI. The CDR3 loop is CASSGRTGSYGYTF. In DNA form, the CDR3 reads TGTGCCAGCAGTGGCCGGACAGGGTCATATGGCTACACCTTC.

The rearrangement uses TRBV7-3 and TRBJ2-1; tentatively, D is TRBD1 (6 bases). Per germline, CDR1 SGHTA and CDR2 FQGTGA. The CDR3 has 14 residues. Trimming removed 4 bases at V and 3 bases at J, with 10 bases between. The CDR3 sequence: CASSSTDSYNEQFF. CDR3 bases: TGTGCCAGCAGCTCCACGGACAGCTACAATGAGCAGTTCTTC.

This clone was recorded a few times. The chain combines TRBV15 with TRBJ2-5; 10 bases agree with TRBD1. V gave up 5 bases and J gave up 2 bases; unmatched junction bases: 5. The CDR3 contains 15 residues. Germline V gene data show CDR1 as LNHNV and CDR2 as YYDKDF (reference sequence). The CDR3 coding sequence is TGTGCCACCAGCCCCGGGACAGGGGTACAAGAGACCCAGTACTTC. This encodes CATSPGTGVQETQYF. Full variable domain (remainder filled in from reference TRBV15 and TRBJ2-5): DAMVIQNPRYQVTQFGKPVTLSCSQTLNHNVMYWYQQKSSQAPKLLFHYYDKDFNNEADTPDNFQSRRPNTSFCFLDIRSPGLGDTAMYLCATSPGTGVQETQYFGPGTRLLVL.

The chain joins TRBV6-5 to TRBJ1-2; 10 nucleotides match TRBD1. The CDR3 has 14 amino acids. Germline V gives CDR1 MNHEY, CDR2 SVGAGI. J gave up 3 bases and V 7 bases, and 5 bases lay outside the gene matches. Written as DNA, the CDR3 is TGTGCCAGCACCGCGGACAGGGGGGACTATGGCTACACCTTC. Translated, it gives CASTADRGDYGYTF.

This rearrangement joins TRBV27 to TRBJ1-2, with a possible D match to TRBD1 (6 bases). The CDR3 extends over 13 amino acids. V shed 2 bases and J shed 3 bases, with 7 bases lying between them. The germline gives CDR1 MNHEY, CDR2 SMNVEV (reference sequence). The CDR3: CASSLAGDYGYTF. CDR3 nucleotides: TGTGCCAGCAGTTTAGCAGGGGACTATGGCTACACCTTC.

This clone was observed a handful of times. The chain links TRBV2 to TRBJ2-7; TRBD1 agrees at 10 bases. This CDR3 is 13 amino acids long. The germline V gene has CDR1 SNHLY and CDR2 FYNNEI. J lost 4 bases, V lost 8 bases, and 5 bases had no gene match. The DNA for the CDR3 is TGTGCCAGCGGGGACAGGGGAGATTACGAGCAGTACGTC. This translates into CASGDRGDYEQYV.

This clone was detected only a few times. This chain joins TRBV9 and TRBJ2-3; 10 bases align to TRBD2. V shed 3 bases, J shed 4 bases, and the junction held 8 bases outside the gene matches. The CDR3 extends over 16 amino acids. CDR1 SGDLS and CDR2 YYNGEE come from the germline V gene. CDR3 sequence reads: CASSARSGGEADTQYF. Written as DNA, the CDR3 is TGTGCCAGCAGCGCGAGAAGCGGGGGGGAGGCAGATACGCAGTATTTT.